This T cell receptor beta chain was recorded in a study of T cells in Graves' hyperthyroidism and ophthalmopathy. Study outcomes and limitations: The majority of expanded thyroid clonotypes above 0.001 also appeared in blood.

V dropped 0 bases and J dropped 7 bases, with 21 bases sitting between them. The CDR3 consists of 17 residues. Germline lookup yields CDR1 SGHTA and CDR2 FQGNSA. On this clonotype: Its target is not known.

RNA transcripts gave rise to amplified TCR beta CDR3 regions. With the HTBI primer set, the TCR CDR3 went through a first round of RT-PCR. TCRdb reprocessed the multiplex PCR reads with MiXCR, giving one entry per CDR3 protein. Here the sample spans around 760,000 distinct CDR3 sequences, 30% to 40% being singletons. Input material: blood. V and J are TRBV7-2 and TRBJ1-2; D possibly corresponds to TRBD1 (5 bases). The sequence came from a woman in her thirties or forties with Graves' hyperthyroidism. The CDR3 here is CASSLALGTRGYGGYTF. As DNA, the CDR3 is TGTGCCAGCAGCTTAGCCCTAGGGACGAGGGGCTACGGTGGCTACACCTTC.